These 5 T cell receptor beta chains were sequenced from one sample in a study of blood T cell repertoires in COVID-19. Assay used: immunoSEQ multiplex PCR; TCRdb lists only in-frame clones, some missing. The sample holds just under 95,000 clones, 80% seen once. The sequencing input was peripheral blood. The receptor source for this set is a man aged 50-59 years who had recovered from COVID-19.

V is TRBV5-1 and J is TRBJ2-1; the D gene is possibly TRBD2 (6 bases). CDR3 length: 15 residues. V lost 2 bases and J lost 2, with 11 bases in between. Germline V gene lookup returns CDR1 SGHRS and CDR2 YFSETQ. The CDR3 DNA reads TGCGCCAGCAGCTTACTAGCAAACGCCTACAATGAGCAGTTCTTC. Translating it yields CASSLLANAYNEQFF. The entire variable domain, with the rest obtained from reference TRBV5-1 and TRBJ2-1, is as follows: KAGVTQTPRYLIKTRGQQVTLSCSPISGHRSVSWYQQTPGQGLQFLFEYFSETQRNKGNFPGRFSGRQFSNSRSEMNVSTLELGDSALYLCASSLLANAYNEQFFGPGTRLTVL.

The V gene is TRBV2, the J gene TRBJ2-3; 9 bases line up with TRBD2. V trimming: 1 base; J trimming: 1 base; junction bases outside the gene matches: 6. From germline, CDR1 is SNHLY and CDR2 FYNNEI. The CDR3 is 17 amino acids. The CDR3 loop is CASSEVGLAGRTDTQYF. CDR3 bases: TGTGCCAGCAGTGAAGTAGGGCTAGCGGGGCGCACAGATACGCAGTATTTT.

This chain joins TRBV5-8 and TRBJ2-7; 9 bases align to TRBD1. CDR3 length: 14 residues. Germline CDR1 SGHTS, CDR2 YDEGEE. The V segment lost 4 bases and the J segment 0 bases; nucleotides outside the gene matches: 2. This chain's CDR3 is CASSRTGVSYEQYF. Written as DNA, the CDR3 is TGTGCCAGCAGCCGGACAGGGGTCTCCTACGAGCAGTACTTC.

V is TRBV9 and J is TRBJ2-5, with TRBD2 as a possible D gene (7 bases). The CDR3 has 15 amino acids. The germline V and J ends were trimmed by 3 bases and 5 bases, with 17 bases remaining between them. The V gene's germline CDR1 is SGDLS and CDR2 YYNGEE. The CDR3 nucleotides read TGTGCCAGCAGCGCCAATTGGGGGGGCCTCGAGACCCAGTACTTC. Encoded protein: CASSANWGGLETQYF. Full variable domain (missing parts from reference TRBV9 and TRBJ2-5): DSGVTQTPKHLITATGQRVTLRCSPRSGDLSVYWYQQSLDQGLQFLIQYYNGEERAKGNILERFSAQQFPDLHSELNLSSLELGDSALYFCASSANWGGLETQYFGPGTRLLVL.

The gene calls are TRBV27 and TRBJ2-2; 9 bases are a match to TRBD1. V shed 3 bases and J 4 bases; nucleotides not matched to a gene: 6. The CDR3 loop spans 16 amino acids. Germline CDR1 MNHEY, CDR2 SMNVEV (reference sequence). For the CDR3, the DNA is TGTGCCAGCAGTTTTGTCGGGACAGGGCGCACCGGGGAGCTGTTTTTT. Translating it yields CASSFVGTGRTGELFF.